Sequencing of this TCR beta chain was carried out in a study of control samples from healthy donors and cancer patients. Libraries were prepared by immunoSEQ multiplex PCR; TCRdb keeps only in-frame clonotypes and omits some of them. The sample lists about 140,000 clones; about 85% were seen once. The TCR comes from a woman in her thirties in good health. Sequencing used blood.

The CDR3 DNA sequence: TGTGCCAGCAGCTTAGTGGTTGGCGAGCAGTTCTTC. Translated, it gives CASSLVVGEQFF. V gene TRBV7-8 combines with J gene TRBJ2-1; D unresolved. The germline V gene encodes CDR1 SGHVS and CDR2 FQNEAQ. CDR3 length equals 12 residues. V dropped 1 base and J dropped 10 bases, with 8 bases sitting between them.